This entry describes one T cell receptor beta chain. This clone's antigen is unknown. Within one base of it there is no much larger clone, and no base qualities were kept. TCRbeta CDR3 regions were immunosequenced from genomic DNA with the immunoSEQ Assay. Genomic DNA was amplified by bias-controlled multiplex PCR before high-throughput sequencing. The source study handled its data this way. To quantify the absolute abundance of each unique TCRbeta CDR3 region, the sequences were collapsed and filtered. Clonality, defined as 1 minus Pielou's evenness, was calculated using only productive rearrangements. Tumor T-cell fraction was computed by normalizing TCRbeta template counts to usable DNA, estimated from several housekeeping genes. A previously published method was used to identify clones whose frequencies were significantly greater in on-treatment samples than in baseline samples. The immuneACCESS repertoire file appears here via TCRdb, limited to in-frame rearrangements. These files lack a portion of the clones; in checked studies, under half of the deficit traces to unresolved V genes, and the cause of the others is not known. Clone size and the V and J calls come from that table; the DNA yielded D and trimming. The sample table contains under 2,500 clones; only one count was recorded for 20% to 25% of them. About 4% of the sample comes from the top ten.

The treatment or condition label for this specimen denotes: randomized to nivolumab then ipilimumab (arm A) or the reverse (arm B). None of the patients in the trial had previously been given DNA-damaging chemotherapy. The samples were obtained from melanoma patients enrolled in CheckMate 064, an open-label, randomized phase II trial testing sequential checkpoint blockade. Tumor TCR sequencing used genomic DNA from formalin-fixed paraffin-embedded (FFPE) tissue samples. The record originates from a study of sequential checkpoint blockade in melanoma (dated by TCRdb to the late 2010s). Regarding the research as a whole: Patients were randomized 1:1 to first-line nivolumab followed by ipilimumab (arm A) or ipilimumab followed by nivolumab (arm B). TCRbeta immunosequencing was performed on DNA from fewer than 95 pretreatment melanoma tumor samples. Maintenance nivolumab came after both trial sequences. Roughly 20 patients had matched tumor biopsies taken before treatment and at week 13, after single-agent nivolumab (arm A) or ipilimumab (arm B). Approximately 80% of the matched pre- and post-treatment tumor biopsy pairs came from the same lesion. Overall study outcomes, separate from this receptor: Tumor T-cell fraction and clonality were correlated with PD-L1 staining and CD8+ T-cell counts, but not with mutational load. Small sample sizes and reduced statistical power limited the within-arm analyses of tumor T-cell fraction. Among patients in the nivolumab-first arm (arm A), tumor TIL clonality before treatment was associated with response (P = .04). Achieving clinical benefit was about 30 times more likely for patients whose tumor T-cell fraction and clonality increased by week 13. The model for predicting response that combines TCR metrics with mutation burden needs to be validated in larger, independent patient cohorts.

For CDR1 and CDR2, the germline V gene (reference sequence) lists LNHDA and SQIVND. Measured from the cysteine to the phenylalanine, the CDR3 is 13 residues long. The read is trimmed to its CDR3 DNA, 39 bases read in frame from base 1. The junction carries 17 bases between V and J, which are trimmed by 7 bases and 7 bases respectively. This chain is built from TRBV19 and TRBJ2-7, with no reliable assignment of the D segment. The sample here was tumor tissue (inferred from file names), taken from a patient given nivolumab and ipilimumab in sequence. The receptor's source is a human donor with melanoma. The CDR3 reads CASISSPGGEQYF. The nucleotide sequence is given as TGTGCCAGTATTTCCTCTCCGGGTGGGGAGCAGTACTTC.